This T cell receptor beta chain emerged from a study of PD-1 blockade in classical Hodgkin lymphoma. Findings of the study overall: In newly diagnosed patients, baseline TCR diversity was reportedly below that of healthy donors. Patients newly diagnosed and complete responders had comparable baseline diversity. By C4D1, CD4+ diversity increased significantly, especially in complete responders.

TCRdb keeps only in-frame clones here, not all; method: immunoSEQ multiplex PCR. The table has some 30,000 clones, about 94% seen once. Stated time point: cycle 4 day 1 (C4D1), after 6 weeks of nivolumab. In every patient, relapse followed autologous stem cell transplantation, while exposure to brentuximab vedotin differed. Magnetic negative selection of thawed PBMCs was the method by which CD4+ T cells were purified. Complete response, partial response or progressive disease was recorded as best response. This clone showed up just once. Its antigen is still unknown. This TCR was recovered from a human donor with classical Hodgkin lymphoma. The specimen was CD4+ T cells from blood, collected before the fourth cycle of nivolumab.

The DNA of the CDR3 is TGTGCCAGCAGCCGGATAGGGACTAGCGGGAGTGGATTGAGAGATACGCAGTATTTT. This codes for CASSRIGTSGSGLRDTQYF. The chain recombines TRBV4-2 with TRBJ2-3; TRBD2 aligns across 14 bases. CDR3 length: 19 amino acids. Germline loops: CDR1 LGHNA, CDR2 YNFKEQ. The ends lost 4 bases at V and 5 bases at J; junction bases unmatched: 14.